This T cell receptor beta chain stems from a study of T-cell reconstitution after alpha-beta-depleted transplantation in children. The TCRbeta library was prepared with unique molecular identifiers. Each CDR3 protein is one row after TCRdb ran MiXCR on the PCR reads. Among hundreds of thousands of distinct CDR3 sequences listed, more than 20% were seen once. This specimen was PBMCs, mostly from graft donor cells, taken 360 days after TCRalphabeta/CD19-depleted stem cell transplant. This sequence originates from a boy under three years old who had a stem cell transplant for acute myeloid leukemia, so the T cells may come from the graft donor.

The CDR3 DNA sequence: TGTGCCAGCAACTACAGGGGATCCTACGAGCAGTACTTC. Its translation: CASNYRGSYEQYF. J is TRBJ2-7 and V is TRBV2, with TRBD1 matching over 7 bases. The CDR3 is made up of 13 amino acids. Germline trimming cut 7 bases from V and 1 base from J; bases unmatched to any gene: 4. Germline V lookup: CDR1 SNHLY, CDR2 FYNNEI.